This T cell receptor (beta chain) was sequenced for a study of blood T cell repertoires in COVID-19. Study-level background: Donors in the United States, Italy and Spain gave samples during acute or convalescent COVID-19. PBMCs, B-cell-depleted T cells, or T cells provided the cDNA or gDNA that made up the material.

This clone was seen only a few times. Per the original methods: The assay estimated nucleated cells by amplifying reference gene primers. Clones were sequenced by immunoSEQ multiplex PCR, and TCRdb holds only the in-frame ones, with some missing. V, J and clone size derive from that table, while D and trimming were established from the DNA sequence. Among 95,000 to 150,000 clones listed, roughly 88% were seen once. Sequencing input: peripheral blood. The clonotype originates from a human donor in a cohort sampled during active COVID-19.

The CDR3 sequence is CASSRDRGSNEQFF. CDR3 DNA sequence: TGCGCCAGCAGCCGGGACAGGGGTAGTAATGAGCAGTTCTTC. The chain joins TRBV10-1 to TRBJ2-1, with 10 bases identical to TRBD1. Trimming took 6 bases from V and 7 from J; bases not matched to a gene: 6. Germline CDR1 WNHNN, CDR2 SYGVQD (reference sequence). CDR3 size: 14 residues.